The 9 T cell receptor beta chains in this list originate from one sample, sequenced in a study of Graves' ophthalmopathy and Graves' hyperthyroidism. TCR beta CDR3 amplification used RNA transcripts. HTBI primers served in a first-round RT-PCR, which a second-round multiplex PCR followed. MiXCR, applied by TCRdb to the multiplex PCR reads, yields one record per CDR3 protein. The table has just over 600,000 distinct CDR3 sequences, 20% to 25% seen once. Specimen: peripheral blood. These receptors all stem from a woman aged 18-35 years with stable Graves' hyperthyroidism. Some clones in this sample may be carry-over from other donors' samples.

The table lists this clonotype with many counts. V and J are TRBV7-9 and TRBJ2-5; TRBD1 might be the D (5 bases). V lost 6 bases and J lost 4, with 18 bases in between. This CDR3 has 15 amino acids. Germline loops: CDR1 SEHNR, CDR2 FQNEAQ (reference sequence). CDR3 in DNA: TGTGCCAGCAGTCCATGGCAGGGAAGTTCAGAGACCCAGTACTTC. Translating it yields CASSPWQGSSETQYF. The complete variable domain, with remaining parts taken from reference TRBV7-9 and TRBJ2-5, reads DTGVSQNPRHKITKRGQNVTFRCDPISEHNRLYWYRQTLGQGPEFLTYFQNEAQLEKSRLLSDRFSAERPKGSFSTLEIQRTEQGDSAMYLCASSPWQGSSETQYFGPGTRLLVL.

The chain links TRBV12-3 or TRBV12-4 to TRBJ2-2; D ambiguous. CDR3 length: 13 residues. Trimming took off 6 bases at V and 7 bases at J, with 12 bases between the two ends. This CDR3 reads CASSLDGRGELFF. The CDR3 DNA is TGTGCCAGCAGCCTAGACGGGCGCGGGGAGCTGTTTTTT.

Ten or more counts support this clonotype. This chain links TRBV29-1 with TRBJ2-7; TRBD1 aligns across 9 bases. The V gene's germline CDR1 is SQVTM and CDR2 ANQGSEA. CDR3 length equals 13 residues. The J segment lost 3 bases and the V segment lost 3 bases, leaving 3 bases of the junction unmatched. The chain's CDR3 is CSVDGTGNYEQYF. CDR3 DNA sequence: TGCAGCGTTGATGGGACAGGGAACTACGAGCAGTACTTC.

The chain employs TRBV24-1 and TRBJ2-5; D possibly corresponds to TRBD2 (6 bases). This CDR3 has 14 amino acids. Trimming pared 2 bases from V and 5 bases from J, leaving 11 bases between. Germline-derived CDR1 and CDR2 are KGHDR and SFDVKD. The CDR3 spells CATSDSTSRETQYF. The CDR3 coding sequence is TGTGCCACCAGTGATTCGACTAGTAGGGAGACCCAGTACTTC.

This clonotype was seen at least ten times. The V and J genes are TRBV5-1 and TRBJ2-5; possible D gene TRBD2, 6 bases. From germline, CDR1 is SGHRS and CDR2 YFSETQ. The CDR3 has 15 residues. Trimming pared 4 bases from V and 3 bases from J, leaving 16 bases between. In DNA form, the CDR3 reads TGCGCCAGCAGCCGCCCAGGTAGCGGTGAAGAGACCCAGTACTTC. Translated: CASSRPGSGEETQYF. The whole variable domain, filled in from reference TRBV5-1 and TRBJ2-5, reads KAGVTQTPRYLIKTRGQQVTLSCSPISGHRSVSWYQQTPGQGLQFLFEYFSETQRNKGNFPGRFSGRQFSNSRSEMNVSTLELGDSALYLCASSRPGSGEETQYFGPGTRLLVL.

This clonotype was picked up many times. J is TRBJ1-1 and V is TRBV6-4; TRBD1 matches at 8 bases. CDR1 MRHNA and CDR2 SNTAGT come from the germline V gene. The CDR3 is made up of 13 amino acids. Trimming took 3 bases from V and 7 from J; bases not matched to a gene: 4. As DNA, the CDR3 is TGTGCCAGCAGTGAAGGGACAGGCGATGAAGCTTTCTTT. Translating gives CASSEGTGDEAFF.

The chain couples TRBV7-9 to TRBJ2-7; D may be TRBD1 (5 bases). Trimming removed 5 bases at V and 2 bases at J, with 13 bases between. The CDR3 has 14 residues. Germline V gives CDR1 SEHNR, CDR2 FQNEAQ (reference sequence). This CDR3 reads CASSQTTDAYEQYF. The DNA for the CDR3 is TGTGCCAGCAGCCAGACGACAGATGCCTACGAGCAGTACTTC.

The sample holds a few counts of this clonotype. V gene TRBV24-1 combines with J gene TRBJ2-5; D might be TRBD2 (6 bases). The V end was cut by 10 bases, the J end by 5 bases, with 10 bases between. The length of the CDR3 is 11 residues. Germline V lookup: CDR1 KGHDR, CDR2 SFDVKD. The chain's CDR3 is CATGGGETQYF. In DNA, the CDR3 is TGTGCCACGGGAGGAGGGGAGACCCAGTACTTC.

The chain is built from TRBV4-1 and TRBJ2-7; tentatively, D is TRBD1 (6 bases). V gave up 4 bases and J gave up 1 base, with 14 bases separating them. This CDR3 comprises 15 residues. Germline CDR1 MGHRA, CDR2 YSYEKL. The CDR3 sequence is CASSLIGTSSYEQYF. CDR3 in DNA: TGCGCCAGCAGCCTGATTGGGACATCTTCCTACGAGCAGTACTTC.